What follows describes a single T cell receptor (beta chain). Its matching antigen is unknown. This sample stems from a study of CXCR3-negative and CXCR3-positive naive CD8 T cells. For the study at large: Sequencing gave approximately 140 million TRB reads overall, about 1.5 +/- 0.3 million per library. Study conclusions and caveats: Memory CD8+ cells had much lower diversity, and both naive subsets had comparably high diversity. For naive cells, CXCR3-negative and CXCR3-positive subsets had similar TRBV-TRBJ usage; for memory cells, usage differed.

Germline V gene data show CDR1 as MNHEY and CDR2 as SVGEGT. CDR3 length equals 13 residues. UMI-labeled 5' RACE yielded the TRB cDNA libraries. Reprocessing the 5' RACE reads, TCRdb reports a single entry for every CDR3 protein and omits DNA. In total, the table holds about 41,000 distinct CDR3 sequences. Naive cells were sorted as CD45RO-, CCR7+, CD27+ and CD95-. The specimen sequenced was naive CXCR3- CD8+ T cells from blood. This sample's subset: CD45RO-CCR7+CD27+CD95- naive CD8+ T cells lacking CXCR3 (TNR3-). The TCR originated in a human donor in good health. Some clones in this sample may be carry-over from other donors' samples. The V gene is TRBV6-2 or TRBV6-3, the J gene TRBJ1-1; TCRdb calls TRBD1, which cannot be checked without DNA. This chain's CDR3 is CASSLDSSGRAFF.